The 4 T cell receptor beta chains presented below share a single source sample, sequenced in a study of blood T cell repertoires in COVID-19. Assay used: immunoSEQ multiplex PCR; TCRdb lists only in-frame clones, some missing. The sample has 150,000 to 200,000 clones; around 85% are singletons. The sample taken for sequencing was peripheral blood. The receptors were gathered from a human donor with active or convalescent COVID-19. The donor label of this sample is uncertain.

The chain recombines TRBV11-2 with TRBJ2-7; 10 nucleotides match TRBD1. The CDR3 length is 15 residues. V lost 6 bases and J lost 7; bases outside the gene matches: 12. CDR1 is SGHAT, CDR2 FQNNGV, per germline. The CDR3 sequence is CASSHRGDRGGEQYF. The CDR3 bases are TGTGCCAGCAGTCATCGCGGGGACAGGGGAGGGGAGCAGTACTTC.

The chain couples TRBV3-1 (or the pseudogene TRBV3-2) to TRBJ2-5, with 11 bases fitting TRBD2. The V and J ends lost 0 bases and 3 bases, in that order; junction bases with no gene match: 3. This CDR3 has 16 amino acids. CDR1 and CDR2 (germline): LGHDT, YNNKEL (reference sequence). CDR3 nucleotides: TGTGCCAGCAGCCAAGAGACTAGCGGGAATAAAGAGACCCAGTACTTC. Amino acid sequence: CASSQETSGNKETQYF.

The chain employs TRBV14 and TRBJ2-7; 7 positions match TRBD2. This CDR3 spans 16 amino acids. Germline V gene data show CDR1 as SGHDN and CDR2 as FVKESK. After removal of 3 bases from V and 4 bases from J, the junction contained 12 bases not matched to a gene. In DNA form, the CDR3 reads TGTGCCAGCAGCCAGTCGGGGGGACCCCGAAGTTACGAGCAGTACTTC. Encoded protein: CASSQSGGPRSYEQYF.

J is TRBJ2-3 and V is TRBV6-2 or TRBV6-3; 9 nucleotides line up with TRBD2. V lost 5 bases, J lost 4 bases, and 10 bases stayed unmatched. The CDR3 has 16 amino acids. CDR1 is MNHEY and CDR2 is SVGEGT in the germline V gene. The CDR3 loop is CASSILRGGAADTQYF. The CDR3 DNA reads TGTGCCAGCAGTATACTGCGCGGGGGGGCGGCAGATACGCAGTATTTT.